This T cell receptor (beta chain) was obtained from a study of cytomegalovirus exposure and HLA in healthy donors (dated by TCRdb to the late 2010s). As for the study more broadly: An earlier analysis of fewer than 750 of the donors reported about 300 Gb of sequence data and 117 million unique TCR beta sequences obtained from roughly 170 million T cells. About 280 gigabases of sequencing data and approximately 92 million unique TCR sequences made up an early release that covered 500 to 650 HLA-typed donors. Both class I and class II loci were covered by HLA typing, at four-digit resolution. Every discovery cohort repertoire had been produced on one sequencing platform. The later analysis used no new phenotypic data to find candidate immune exposures, relying instead on TCR beta sequences and their occurrence across donors. A later analysis re-analyzed previously published TCR beta repertoires from approximately 700 donors and added high-resolution HLA genotyping to study TCR occurrence patterns. The number of typed donors differed by locus: roughly 620-640 for A, B, C, DRB1 and DQB1; some 500 for DQA1; approximately 600 for DPA1; and about 470 for DPB1. To decide whether each TCR beta V gene segment behaved as functional or pseudogenic, an earlier analysis of 587 of the donors relied on high-throughput TCR beta sequencing. A few DR-DQ haplotypes were handled as single units for association and clustering because linkage in the cohort was strong. A separate validation cohort of roughly 130 different subjects was used in addition to the roughly 700-subject first cohort. Donor age, sex, ethnicity and CMV serostatus were compiled together with the repertoire data. On average, 235,054 unique TCR beta nucleotide sequences were sequenced per donor among 350 to 400 genotyped donors of the cohort, with approximately 18% of those sequences being non-productive. Among the roughly 380 genotyped donors, approximately 82% belonged to the genetic ancestry cluster associated with self-reported Caucasian donors. The study aimed to test whether cataloging public T cell receptors could reveal signatures of past pathogen exposure. High-throughput TCR immunosequencing, statistical association of individual TCRs with disease status, and machine learning were combined to predict cytomegalovirus infection status. In a later genetic analysis, genome-wide SNP genotypes for about 55% of the roughly 700 donors were used, and that subset was treated as a discovery cohort. The study profiled the T cell repertoires of under 850 subjects by immunosequencing and related them to cytomegalovirus serostatus.

The germline V gene encodes CDR1 SGHNT and CDR2 YYREEE (reference sequence). Trimming takes 3 bases from V and 4 bases from J, and the germline ends sit 10 bases apart. Taken from cysteine to phenylalanine, the CDR3 has 13 residues. Just the 39-base CDR3 DNA is kept, in frame starting at base 1. To prepare the library, the immunoSEQ multiplex PCR assay was applied. The multiplex PCR relied on a mix of 60 forward primers for TCR Vbeta segments and 13 reverse primers for TCR Jbeta segments. Amplification of the CDR3 region of rearranged TCR beta genes was performed with a multiplex PCR assay on genomic DNA. On the Illumina HiSeq System, the amplified TCR beta libraries were sequenced as 87-base-pair reads. As for the original processing: In a later analysis, about 80 million unique TCR beta chains were counted across the approximately 620 repertoires, and roughly 11 million of these chains were shared by at least two donors. Raw reads were error-corrected and collapsed into unique sequences by a nearest-neighbor algorithm in which closely related sequences were merged to remove PCR and sequencing errors. CDR3 sequences were aligned to IMGT reference sequences to assign V, D and J gene segments. For a sequence to be retained, a match of at least six nucleotides to both a V gene segment and a J gene segment was required. Rearrangements were classified as productive when the CDR3 lacked stop codons and remained in frame with V and J, and all other rearrangements were classified as non-productive. Following IMGT convention, CDR3 was defined as the stretch from the second conserved V-encoded cysteine up to the conserved J-encoded phenylalanine. The earlier analysis of a few hundred of the donors excluded sequences that lacked an unambiguous match to a single V gene segment. In an earlier analysis of approximately 550 of the donors, V segments were called functional above 56.7% productive rearrangements and were called segregating when the between-donor standard deviation exceeded 5%. A statistical classification framework was developed to diagnose cytomegalovirus status using the catalog of TCR beta chain sequences. A later analysis assigned V and J genes by comparing TCR nucleotide sequences with IMGT/GENE-DB human TR gene sequences. Using the TCRdist pipeline, a later analysis assigned CDR3 sequences along with most-parsimonious VDJ recombination scenarios. In a later analysis, every TCR beta chain was defined by the combination of its CDR3 amino acid sequence and its V-gene family, and reads without a unique V-gene family were dropped. In a later analysis, several hundred highly shared, low-generation-probability nucleotide sequences were removed to address suspected cross-contamination and a sequencing artifact. For each public chain, a later analysis derived a clonal expansion index from normalized ranks of inferred template counts within each repertoire. A later analysis computed generation probabilities with a VDJ recombination model fitted to out-of-frame rearrangements, and checked the results against IGoR. Hypergeometric tests were used in a later analysis to score TCR-TCR, TCR-HLA and TCR-CMV co-occurrence, with a repertoire-size bias correction applied to the TCR pairs. In a later analysis, false discovery rates were estimated by permuting HLA or CMV assignments 20 times. A later analysis grouped co-occurring TCRs with DBSCAN, adding TCRdist sequence similarity when clustering within HLA-allele-positive subsets. For co-occurrence clustering, repertoires with fewer than 30,000 or more than 120,000 public chains were excluded, along with four or five repertoires with anomalous nucleotide sharing. TCRdb took this table from immuneACCESS and kept in-frame rearrangements with V and J called. Such tables lack part of the clones; where checked against another copy, unresolved V genes explain under half of the gap, and the rest is unexplained. D and trimming were read from the DNA, whereas the V and J calls and clone size are those reported in that table. Present in this sample are 180,000 or so clones, about 86% of which were seen just once. Around 0.3% of the sample comes from the top ten.

The cohort was made up of about 670 healthy bone marrow donors. At the time of sampling, all cohort members were nominally healthy, though unrecorded immune exposures were likely present. The donor was CMV seronegative and belonged to the group of under 400 seronegative cohort members. A peripheral blood sample was provided by each donor, and peripheral blood mononuclear cells were used for TCR beta sequencing. Genomic DNA extraction from the blood cell samples was performed with the Qiagen DNeasy Blood Extraction Kit. The paper as a whole reports these results and caveats: Several of the top co-occurrence clusters appeared to be linked to parvovirus B19, influenza, CMV and Epstein-Barr virus, according to a later analysis. An earlier analysis of some 590 of the donors showed that most TCR beta V segments appeared in productive rearrangements either about 87% or about 30% of the time, which broadly matched IMGT annotations. Compared with equally common non-associated chains, HLA-associated TCR beta chains in a later analysis were more clonally expanded and had lower generation probabilities. A few of the identified cytomegalovirus-associated TCR beta chains were confirmed in vitro to be specific for cytomegalovirus antigens. Because counts were too low, about 15 rarely observed V segments, including chromosome 9 orphons, were left out of the earlier analysis of about 500 of the donors. Assigning TCR associations to individual alleles was difficult when HLA alleles, especially DR and DQ, strongly co-occurred. A later analysis associated some 17,000 TCR beta sequences with specific HLA alleles at a false discovery rate of 0.05. The sequencing pipeline was judged likely to have produced a cluster of highly shared sequence variants as a technical artifact. Roughly uniform sequencing depth across donors was assumed in presence/absence analyses, although this assumption may not hold. In the study, approximately 160 TCR beta chains were listed as associated with cytomegalovirus. An association between a missense DCLRE1C variant and V-gene and J-gene trimming of TCR beta chains was found in a later genetic analysis and replicated in an independent cohort. Some IMGT-functional V segments, including TRBV6-2 and TRBV6-3, could not be distinguished by the 87-base-pair reads and were therefore excluded. Most TCR sequences were observed very rarely across donors, whereas some public TCRs were present in many individuals. In a later analysis, the rate of TCR association differed among HLA loci, with DRB1 alleles having the most associated TCRs and HLA-C alleles having the fewest. In this cohort, only TCR beta chains were sequenced, and detectable features were limited by the absence of alpha or paired-chain data. For the cohort, immune exposure information was limited to CMV serostatus. In a later analysis, most CMV-associated TCR beta chains were found to appear HLA-restricted, with HLA associations seemingly driven largely by CMV exposure. In both the original and validation cohorts, the classifier was reported to diagnose cytomegalovirus status with high specificity and sensitivity. A further reported finding was that TCR beta sequences accurately predicted the HLA-A and HLA-B alleles for most subjects in the first cohort. In a later genetic analysis, fewer N-insertions in productive TCRs were reported among donors in an Asian-associated ancestry cluster than the approximately 710-donor mean. The authors suggested that the approach could potentially be extended to other disease states and immunological phenotypes. Linkage disequilibrium might explain the correlated functional status among segregating V segments, but an unknown experimental factor could not be ruled out. Because HLA typing was unavailable for some donors at each locus, only the typed subset was used in association tests.

This clone was detected a few times. No cognate antigen has been identified for it. Base-call qualities are not available, and no considerably larger clone is one nucleotide away. The V gene is TRBV5-4 and the J gene is TRBJ1-2, with no D gene named confidently. The sequenced material came from PBMCs. This receptor was identified in a woman in her twenties or thirties in good health and CMV-seronegative. The DNA sequence follows: TGTGCCAGCAGCTCGACTGAGCCCTATGGCTACACCTTC. It codes for CASSSTEPYGYTF.